The next 9 T cell receptor beta chains were all read from a single sample in a study of blood T cells in healthy people across ages (dated by TCRdb to the mid-2010s). The library was obtained by 5' RACE. These reads were obtained on an Illumina HiSeq 2500. The second PCR ran for about 6 to 11 cycles and used a J-beta primer mix along with a sample-barcoded 5' primer. TCRdb reprocessing: public reads trimmed at Q25 with fastp, clones called with MiXCR, in-frame beta chains kept. Identical CDR3 protein sequences are pooled into one entry, listed with their most common genes and DNA. The sample records 1.4 million to 1.5 million distinct CDR3 sequences, 40% to 50% of which are singletons. The top ten clones comprise less than 8% of the sample. The source material was blood. The receptors were gathered from a woman between 18 and 29 years old in good health.

This chain joins TRBV28 and TRBJ1-4; D perhaps matches TRBD1 (5 bases). Per the germline V gene, CDR1 is MDHEN and CDR2 is SYDVKM. The V gene lost 6 bases and the J gene lost 10 bases, with 15 bases spanning the gap. This CDR3 is 13 amino acids long. The CDR3 DNA is TGTGCCAGCAGCCCAGAGGGGCGCGGAAAACTGTTTTTT. Protein: CASSPEGRGKLFF.

This clonotype has only a few counts. The rearrangement uses TRBV20-1 and TRBJ2-3; a weak D match, TRBD2 (7 bases). V was cut by 6 bases and J by 2 bases, with 18 bases left in between. This CDR3 region has 15 residues. Germline CDR1 DFQATT, CDR2 SNEGSKA (reference sequence). The CDR3 is CSARTGTINTDTQYF. The CDR3 DNA reads TGCAGTGCCCGAACAGGGACTATAAACACAGATACGCAGTATTTT.

CDR3: CASSLVAGESYEQYF. CDR3 sequence (DNA): TGTGCCAGCAGTTTGGTAGCGGGGGAGTCCTACGAGCAGTACTTC. The rearrangement joins TRBV12-3 or TRBV12-4 to TRBJ2-7, with TRBD2 matching over 9 bases. V dropped 3 bases and J dropped 1; count of bases not matched to a gene: 4. The CDR3 loop spans 15 amino acids.

The rearrangement uses TRBV27 and TRBJ1-1; TRBD1 aligns across 7 bases. The ends lost 6 bases at V and 7 bases at J; junction bases unmatched: 11. This CDR3 spans 14 amino acids. Per the germline V gene, CDR1 is MNHEY and CDR2 is SMNVEV (reference sequence). CDR3 sequence: CASRPTGPVVEAFF. The CDR3 bases are TGTGCCAGCAGACCGACAGGGCCTGTAGTTGAAGCTTTCTTT.

The chain is built from TRBV5-4 and TRBJ2-5; D is tentatively TRBD1 or TRBD2 (5 bases each). The V gene's germline CDR1 is SGHNT and CDR2 YYREEE (reference sequence). The length of the CDR3 is 15 residues. V lost 1 base and J lost 0, with 10 bases in between. CDR3 nucleotide sequence: TGTGCCAGCAGCTTGTCTGGGGGTAACCAAGAGACCCAGTACTTC. The encoded protein is CASSLSGGNQETQYF.

This clonotype showed up just once. The chain is built from TRBV29-1 and TRBJ2-1; D could derive from TRBD1 or TRBD2 (6 bases each). CDR1 and CDR2 from the germline V gene are SQVTM and ANQGSEA. CDR3 size: 14 residues. CDR3 protein: CGATGAFDNNEQFF. CDR3 nucleotides: TGCGGCGCGACGGGGGCGTTCGATAACAATGAGCAGTTCTTC.

The chain carries TRBV14 and TRBJ2-7; D is unresolved. The germline V gene encodes CDR1 SGHDN and CDR2 FVKESK. Trimming cost V 4 bases and J 4 bases, with 11 bases left between them. This CDR3 comprises 13 residues. The CDR3 region is CASSRYTSYEQYF. The CDR3 DNA reads TGTGCCAGCAGCCGATATACCAGTTACGAGCAGTACTTC.

The chain employs TRBV2 and TRBJ2-3; D may be TRBD1 (6 bases). The germline CDR1 and CDR2 sequences are SNHLY and FYNNEI. V dropped 9 bases and J dropped 2 bases, with 15 bases sitting between them. The CDR3 covers 14 residues. The CDR3 DNA reads TGTGCCAGTTCACGGGACATACCCACAGATACGCAGTATTTT. Translated: CASSRDIPTDTQYF.

The chain uses TRBV2 and TRBJ2-3, with 11 bases that match TRBD2. Germline loops: CDR1 SNHLY, CDR2 FYNNEI. The V gene end was trimmed by 3 bases and the J gene end by 8 bases; junction bases not matched to a gene: 1. This CDR3 contains 13 residues. The CDR3 loop is CASSETSGVTQYF. The CDR3 region has the DNA TGTGCCAGCAGTGAGACTAGCGGGGTTACGCAGTATTTT.